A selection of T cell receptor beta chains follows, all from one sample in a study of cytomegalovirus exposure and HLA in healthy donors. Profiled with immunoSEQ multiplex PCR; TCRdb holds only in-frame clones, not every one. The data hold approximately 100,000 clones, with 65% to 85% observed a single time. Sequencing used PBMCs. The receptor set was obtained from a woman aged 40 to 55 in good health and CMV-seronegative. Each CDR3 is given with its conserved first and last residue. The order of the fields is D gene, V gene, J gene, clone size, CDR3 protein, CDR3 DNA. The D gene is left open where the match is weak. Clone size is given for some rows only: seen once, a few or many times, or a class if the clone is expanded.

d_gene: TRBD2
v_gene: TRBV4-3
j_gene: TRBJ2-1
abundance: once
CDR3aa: CASSPLAGASSYNEQFF
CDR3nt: TGCGCCAGCAGCCCTTTAGCGGGGGCGAGCTCCTACAATGAGCAGTTCTTC

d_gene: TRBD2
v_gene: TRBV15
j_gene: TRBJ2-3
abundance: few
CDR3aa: CATSRDRVSGGETDTQYF
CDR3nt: TGTGCCACCAGCAGAGATCGGGTCAGTGGGGGGGAGACAGATACGCAGTATTTT

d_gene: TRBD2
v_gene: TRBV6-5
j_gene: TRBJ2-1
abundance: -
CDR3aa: CASSYEAGGPNEQFF
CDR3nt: TGTGCCAGCAGTTACGAGGCGGGAGGGCCAAATGAGCAGTTCTTC

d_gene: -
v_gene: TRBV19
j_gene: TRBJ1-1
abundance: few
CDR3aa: CASSTPGHGEAEAFF
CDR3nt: TGTGCCAGTAGTACTCCGGGACACGGCGAGGCTGAAGCTTTCTTT

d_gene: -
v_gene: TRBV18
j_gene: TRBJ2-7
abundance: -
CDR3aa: CASSASTGKNEQYF
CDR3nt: TGTGCCAGCTCAGCAAGTACAGGGAAGAACGAGCAGTACTTC

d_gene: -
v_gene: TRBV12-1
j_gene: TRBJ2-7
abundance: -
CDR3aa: CASSPGQGANEQYF
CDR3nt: TGTGCCAGCAGCCCGGGACAGGGGGCCAACGAGCAGTACTTC

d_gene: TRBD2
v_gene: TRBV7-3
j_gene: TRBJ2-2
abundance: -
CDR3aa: CASSLLVGGKAGELFF
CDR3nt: TGTGCCAGCAGCTTACTAGTCGGGGGGAAGGCCGGGGAGCTGTTTTTT

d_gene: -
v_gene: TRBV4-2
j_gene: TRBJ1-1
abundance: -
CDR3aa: CASSLGGVSGTEAFF
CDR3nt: TGTGCCAGCAGCCTGGGGGGGGTCTCAGGCACTGAAGCTTTCTTT

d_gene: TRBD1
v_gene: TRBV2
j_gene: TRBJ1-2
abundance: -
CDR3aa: CASTWDREKGEDYGYTF
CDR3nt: TGTGCCAGCACCTGGGACAGGGAGAAAGGTGAGGACTATGGCTACACCTTC

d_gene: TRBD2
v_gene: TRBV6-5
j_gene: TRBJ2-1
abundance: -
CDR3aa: CASSYISGRAEEQFF
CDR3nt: TGTGCCAGCAGTTACATTAGCGGGAGGGCCGAGGAGCAGTTCTTC

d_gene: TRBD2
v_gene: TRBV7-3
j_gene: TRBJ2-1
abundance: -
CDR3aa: CASSLETIRDSRGNSYNEQFF
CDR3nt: TGTGCCAGCAGCTTAGAGACTATTAGAGATTCGCGGGGGAATTCCTACAATGAGCAGTTCTTC

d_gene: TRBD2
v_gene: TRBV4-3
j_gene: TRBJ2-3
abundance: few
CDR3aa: CASSPEGLAGDTQYF
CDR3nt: TGCGCCAGCAGCCCGGAGGGACTAGCGGGGGATACGCAGTATTTT

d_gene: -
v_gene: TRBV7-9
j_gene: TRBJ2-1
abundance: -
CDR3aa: CASSAPRIGASDEQFF
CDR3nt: TGTGCCAGCAGCGCCCCTCGGATTGGGGCGTCTGATGAGCAGTTCTTC

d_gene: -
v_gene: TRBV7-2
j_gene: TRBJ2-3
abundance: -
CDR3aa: CASSLEGRDTQYF
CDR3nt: TGTGCCAGCAGCTTAGAGGGGCGAGATACGCAGTATTTT

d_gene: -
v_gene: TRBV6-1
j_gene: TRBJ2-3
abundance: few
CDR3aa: CASSEGAGDSTDTQYF
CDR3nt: TGTGCCAGCAGTGAAGGGGCAGGGGATTCCACAGATACGCAGTATTTT